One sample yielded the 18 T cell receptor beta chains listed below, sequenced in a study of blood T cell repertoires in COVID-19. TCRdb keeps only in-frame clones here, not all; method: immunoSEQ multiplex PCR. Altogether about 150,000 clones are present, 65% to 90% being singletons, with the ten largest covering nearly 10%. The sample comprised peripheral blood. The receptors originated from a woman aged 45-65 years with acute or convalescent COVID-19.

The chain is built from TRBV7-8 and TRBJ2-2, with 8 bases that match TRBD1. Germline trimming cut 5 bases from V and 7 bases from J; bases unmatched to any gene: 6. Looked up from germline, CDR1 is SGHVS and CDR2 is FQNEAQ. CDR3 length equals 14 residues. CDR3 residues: CASSPDRVRGELFF. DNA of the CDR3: TGTGCCAGCAGCCCGGACAGGGTTCGCGGGGAGCTGTTTTTT. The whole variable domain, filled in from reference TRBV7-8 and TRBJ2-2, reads GAGVSQSPRYKVAKRGQDVALRCDPISGHVSLFWYQQALGQGPEFLTYFQNEAQLDKSGLPSDRFFAERPEGSVSTLKIQRTQQEDSAVYLCASSPDRVRGELFFGEGSRLTVL.

CDR3 protein: CASSETSGSPYEQYF. The CDR3 nucleotides read TGTGCCAGCAGCGAGACTAGCGGGAGTCCCTACGAGCAGTACTTC. V gene TRBV28 combines with J gene TRBJ2-7, with 12 positions matching TRBD2. The CDR3 is made up of 15 amino acids. The V segment lost 6 bases and the J segment 2 bases; nucleotides outside the gene matches: 5. Per germline, CDR1 MDHEN and CDR2 SYDVKM.

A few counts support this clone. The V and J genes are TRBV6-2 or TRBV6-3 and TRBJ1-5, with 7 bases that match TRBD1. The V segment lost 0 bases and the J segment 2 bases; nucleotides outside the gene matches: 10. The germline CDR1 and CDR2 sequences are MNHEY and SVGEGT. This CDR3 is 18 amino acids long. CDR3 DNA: TGTGCCAGCAGTTACTCGAGAAACAGGGGCGCGGGCAATCAGCCCCAGCATTTT. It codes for CASSYSRNRGAGNQPQHF.

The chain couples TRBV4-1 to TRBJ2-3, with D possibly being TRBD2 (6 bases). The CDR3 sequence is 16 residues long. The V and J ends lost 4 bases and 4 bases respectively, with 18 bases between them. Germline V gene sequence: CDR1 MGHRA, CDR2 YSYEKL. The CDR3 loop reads CASSRGASATPDTQYF. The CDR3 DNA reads TGCGCCAGCAGCCGGGGTGCTAGCGCGACCCCAGATACGCAGTATTTT.

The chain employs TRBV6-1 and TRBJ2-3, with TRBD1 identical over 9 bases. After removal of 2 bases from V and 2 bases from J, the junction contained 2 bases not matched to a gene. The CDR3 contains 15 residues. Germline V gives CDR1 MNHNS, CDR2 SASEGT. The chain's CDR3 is CASSERDRDTDTQYF. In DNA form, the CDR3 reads TGTGCCAGCAGTGAACGGGACAGGGACACAGATACGCAGTATTTT.

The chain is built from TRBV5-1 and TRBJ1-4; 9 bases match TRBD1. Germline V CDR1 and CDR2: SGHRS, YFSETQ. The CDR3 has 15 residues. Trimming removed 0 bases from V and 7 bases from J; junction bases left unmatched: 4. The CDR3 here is CASSLVGQGSEKLFF. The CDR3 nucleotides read TGCGCCAGCAGCTTGGTAGGACAGGGGAGTGAAAAACTGTTTTTT.

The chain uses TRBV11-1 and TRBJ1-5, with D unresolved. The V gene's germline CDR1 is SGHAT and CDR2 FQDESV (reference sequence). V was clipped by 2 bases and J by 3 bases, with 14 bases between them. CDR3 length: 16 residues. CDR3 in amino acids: CASSLTVGPHNQPQHF. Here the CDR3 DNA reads TGTGCCAGCAGCTTAACAGTGGGTCCCCACAATCAGCCCCAGCATTTT.

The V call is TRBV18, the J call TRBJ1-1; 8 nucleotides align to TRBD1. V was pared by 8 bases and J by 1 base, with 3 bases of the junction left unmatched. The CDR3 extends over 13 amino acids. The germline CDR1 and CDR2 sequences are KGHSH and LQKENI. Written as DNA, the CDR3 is TGTGCCAGCCTCACAGGGGGGAACACTGAAGCTTTCTTT. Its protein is CASLTGGNTEAFF.

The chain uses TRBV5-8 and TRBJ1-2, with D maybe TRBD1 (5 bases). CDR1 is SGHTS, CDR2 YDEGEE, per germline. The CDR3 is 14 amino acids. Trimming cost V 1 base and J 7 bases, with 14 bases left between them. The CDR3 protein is CASSLYQGSSGYTF. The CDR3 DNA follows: TGTGCCAGCAGCTTGTATCAGGGAAGTAGTGGCTACACCTTC.

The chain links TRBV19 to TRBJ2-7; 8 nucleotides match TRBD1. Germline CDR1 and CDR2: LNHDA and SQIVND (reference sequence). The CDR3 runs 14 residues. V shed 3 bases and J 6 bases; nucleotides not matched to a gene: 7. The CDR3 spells CASSIAGGPGEQYF. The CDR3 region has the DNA TGTGCCAGTAGTATTGCAGGGGGCCCAGGCGAGCAGTACTTC.

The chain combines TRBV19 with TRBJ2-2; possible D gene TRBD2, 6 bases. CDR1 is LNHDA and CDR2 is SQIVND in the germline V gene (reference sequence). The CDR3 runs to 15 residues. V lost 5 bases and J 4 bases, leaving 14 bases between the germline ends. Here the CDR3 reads CASSPSVGLTGELFF. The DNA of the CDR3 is TGTGCCAGTAGTCCTAGCGTCGGGCTCACCGGGGAGCTGTTTTTT.

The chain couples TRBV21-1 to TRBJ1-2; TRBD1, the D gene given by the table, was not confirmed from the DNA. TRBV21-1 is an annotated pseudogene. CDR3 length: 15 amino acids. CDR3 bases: TGTGCCAGCAGCGGTCCAGATCGGGACAGCTATGGCTACACCTTC. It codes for CASSGPDRDSYGYTF.

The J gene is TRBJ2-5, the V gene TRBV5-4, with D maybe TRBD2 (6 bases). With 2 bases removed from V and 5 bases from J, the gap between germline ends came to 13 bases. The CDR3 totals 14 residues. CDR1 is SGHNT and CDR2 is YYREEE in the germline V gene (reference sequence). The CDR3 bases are TGTGCCAGCAGCTTTGAGGCGGGATATGAGACCCAGTACTTC. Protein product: CASSFEAGYETQYF.

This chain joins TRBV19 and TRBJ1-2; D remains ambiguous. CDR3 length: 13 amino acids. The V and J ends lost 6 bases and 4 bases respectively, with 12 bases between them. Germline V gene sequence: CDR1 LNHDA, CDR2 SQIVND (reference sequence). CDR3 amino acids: CASRPSELYGYTF. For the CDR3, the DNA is TGTGCCAGTAGACCGTCCGAACTCTATGGCTACACCTTC. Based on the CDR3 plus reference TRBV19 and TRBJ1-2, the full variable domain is DGGITQSPKYLFRKEGQNVTLSCEQNLNHDAMYWYRQDPGQGLRLIYYSQIVNDFQKGDIAEGYSVSREKKESFPLTVTSAQKNPTAFYLCASRPSELYGYTFGSGTRLTVV.

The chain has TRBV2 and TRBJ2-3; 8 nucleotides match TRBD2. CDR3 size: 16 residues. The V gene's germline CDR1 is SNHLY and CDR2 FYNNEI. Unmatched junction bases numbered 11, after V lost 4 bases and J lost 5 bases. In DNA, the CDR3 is TGTGCCAGCAGTGGAGGTGGCGGGGGGCCGTTAGATACGCAGTATTTT. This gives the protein CASSGGGGGPLDTQYF. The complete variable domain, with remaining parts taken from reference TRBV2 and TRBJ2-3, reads EPEVTQTPSHQVTQMGQEVILRCVPISNHLYFYWYRQILGQKVEFLVSFYNNEISEKSEIFDDQFSVERPDGSNFTLKIRSTKLEDSAMYFCASSGGGGGPLDTQYFGPGTRLTVL.

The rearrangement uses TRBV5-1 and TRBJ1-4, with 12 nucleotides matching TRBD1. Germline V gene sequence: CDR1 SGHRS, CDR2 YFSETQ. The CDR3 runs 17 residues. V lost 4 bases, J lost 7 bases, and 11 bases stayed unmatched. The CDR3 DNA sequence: TGCGCCAGCAGCCGTCCCGGGACAGGGGGCCGAGTTGAAAAACTGTTTTTT. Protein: CASSRPGTGGRVEKLFF. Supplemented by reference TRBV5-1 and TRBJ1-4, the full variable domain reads KAGVTQTPRYLIKTRGQQVTLSCSPISGHRSVSWYQQTPGQGLQFLFEYFSETQRNKGNFPGRFSGRQFSNSRSEMNVSTLELGDSALYLCASSRPGTGGRVEKLFFGSGTQLSVL.

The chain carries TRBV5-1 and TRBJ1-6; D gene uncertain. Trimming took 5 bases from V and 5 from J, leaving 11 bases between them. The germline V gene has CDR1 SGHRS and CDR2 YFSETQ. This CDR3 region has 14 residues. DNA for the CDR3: TGCGCCAGCAGATTGCAGGTACATAATTCACCCCTCCACTTT. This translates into CASRLQVHNSPLHF.

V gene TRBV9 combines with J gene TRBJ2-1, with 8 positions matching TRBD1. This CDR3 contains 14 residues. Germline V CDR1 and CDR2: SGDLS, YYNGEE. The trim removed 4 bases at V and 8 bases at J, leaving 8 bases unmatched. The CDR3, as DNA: TGTGCCAGCAGCCAGGGGGCGGGTTTAGATGAGCAGTTCTTC. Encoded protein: CASSQGAGLDEQFF.